This T cell receptor beta chain is from a study of shared clonotypes between healthy human individuals. Overall study: Donors were two women and a few men aged 18 to 49. The study's findings and limits: Naive CD4 clonotype sharing across a handful of donors was approximately 5.2%. Memory subsets generally showed smaller estimated richness than naive subsets did.

Assay used: immunoSEQ multiplex PCR; TCRdb lists only in-frame clones, some missing. Of 650,000 to 750,000 clones listed, 55% to 75% are singletons. A remark on this clone: The antigen remains undetermined.

Donors, healthy HIV-negative adults, lacked recent acute infections or vaccinations. This CDR3 has 15 amino acids. Germline CDR1 reads SGHDN; CDR2 reads FVKESK. V was pared by 4 bases and J by 2 bases, with 5 bases of the junction left unmatched. This TCR was sampled from a woman in her thirties in good health. Sequenced material: memory CD4+ T cells sorted from blood. The subset was: CD45RA-negative fraction. The chain has TRBV14 and TRBJ2-1; TRBD2 aligns across 7 bases. CDR3: CASSPLAGTYNEQFF. As DNA, the CDR3 is TGTGCCAGCAGCCCGTTAGCGGGTACCTACAATGAGCAGTTCTTC.